The 9 T cell receptor beta chains below were found in one sample sequenced in a study of CD8 T cells in Susac syndrome. RNA totalling roughly 0.45 to 1 ug underwent reverse transcription with random hexamers. TCRdb re-derived calls from the immunoSEQ multiplex PCR reads in MiXCR, one entry per CDR3 protein. The sample lists roughly 180,000 distinct CDR3 sequences, about 95% seen once, with less than 0.12% in the top ten. The source material was CD4+ T cells from PBMCs. The source is a human donor in good health.

The genes are TRBV29-1 and TRBJ2-3, with 7 bases identical to TRBD2. V lost 4 bases to trimming and J lost 4 bases; unmatched junction nucleotides: 5. The CDR3 has 13 residues. CDR1 and CDR2 from the germline V gene are SQVTM and ANQGSEA. The CDR3 nucleotides are TGCAGCGTTGGTCGGGAGGCCCCAGATACGCAGTATTTT. Encoded protein: CSVGREAPDTQYF.

The chain is built from TRBV7-9 and TRBJ2-2, with D perhaps TRBD1 (6 bases). CDR3 length: 16 amino acids. Germline V gene sequence: CDR1 SEHNR, CDR2 FQNEAQ (reference sequence). The V end lost 5 bases, the J end lost 3 bases, and 16 bases lay between the germline ends. In nucleotides, the CDR3 is TGTGCCAGCAGCCCCCCCTCCGGACAGTACACCGGGGAGCTGTTTTTT. Its translation: CASSPPSGQYTGELFF.

This clonotype has only a few counts. This rearrangement joins TRBV9 to TRBJ2-1, with 7 bases lining up with TRBD2. J gave up 4 bases and V 0 bases, and 4 bases lay outside the gene matches. Germline CDR1 reads SGDLS; CDR2 reads YYNGEE. The CDR3 spans 15 residues. The CDR3 region has the DNA TGTGCCAGCAGCGTAGGTCTAGCGGCGTACAATGAGCAGTTCTTC. Translation gives CASSVGLAAYNEQFF.

This chain connects TRBV19 to TRBJ2-5; weak D call: TRBD1 (6 bases). Germline assignment: CDR1 LNHDA and CDR2 SQIVND (reference sequence). Trimming stripped 8 bases from V and 2 bases from J, with 12 bases between. The CDR3 totals 13 residues. The CDR3 DNA is TGTGCCAGTGCTCAGGGGCTGCAAGAGACCCAGTACTTC. This sequence encodes CASAQGLQETQYF.

V gene TRBV2 combines with J gene TRBJ1-2, with TRBD1 identical over 7 bases. Unmatched junction bases numbered 9, after V lost 1 base and J lost 7 bases. The germline gives CDR1 SNHLY, CDR2 FYNNEI. This CDR3 has 15 amino acids. DNA of the CDR3: TGTGCCAGCAGTGAAGGCCGACAGGGAGTAGGTGGCTACACCTTC. This translates into CASSEGRQGVGGYTF.

The sample holds one count of this clonotype. This chain joins TRBV5-4 and TRBJ2-7; TRBD1 aligns across 8 bases. V was pared by 4 bases and J by 2 bases, with 5 bases of the junction left unmatched. This CDR3 is built from 14 residues. Per germline, CDR1 SGHNT and CDR2 YYREEE (reference sequence). The CDR3 nucleotides are TGTGCCAGCAGCCCGAGGACAGGGACCTACGAGCAGTACTTC. Protein: CASSPRTGTYEQYF.

The rearrangement links TRBV5-1 to TRBJ2-3, with D possibly being TRBD1 (5 bases). The CDR3 spans 14 residues. Trimming took off 6 bases at V and 0 bases at J, with 11 bases between the two ends. Per the germline V gene, CDR1 is SGHRS and CDR2 is YFSETQ. Here the CDR3 reads CASTQGHSTDTQYF. DNA of the CDR3: TGCGCCAGCACGCAAGGACACAGCACAGATACGCAGTATTTT.

This clonotype has just one count. The chain joins TRBV28 to TRBJ1-2, with TRBD1 as a possible D gene (5 bases). Trimming pared 3 bases from V and 0 bases from J, leaving 11 bases between. CDR1 MDHEN and CDR2 SYDVKM come from the germline V gene. CDR3 length: 15 residues. The CDR3 DNA sequence: TGTGCCAGCAGTTTCGGGGGGACTACTAACTATGGCTACACCTTC. Its protein product is CASSFGGTTNYGYTF.

V usage is TRBV20-1 and J usage is TRBJ2-5; D may be TRBD1 or TRBD2 (6 bases each). Trimming left V 6 bases short and J 5 bases short, with 22 bases between. Germline V gene sequence: CDR1 DFQATT, CDR2 SNEGSKA (reference sequence). The CDR3 spans 15 residues. The CDR3 sequence is CSANKMGGSQETQYF. The CDR3 coding sequence is TGCAGTGCCAATAAGATGGGGGGCTCTCAGGAGACCCAGTACTTC.